A single sample is the source of the 8 T cell receptor beta chains below, sequenced in a study of beta chain features in type 1 diabetes. Isolated RNA was reverse transcribed in full, so expressed TCRB transcripts were sequenced. Method: immunoSEQ multiplex PCR; TCRdb's copy keeps in-frame clones and lacks some. The table has hundreds of thousands of clones, roughly 10% seen once. The sequenced sample consisted of naive CD4+ T cells from blood. The receptors were sampled from a young woman in good health.

This clone was recorded a few times. The V and J genes are TRBV29-1 and TRBJ2-5; D is ambiguous. CDR3 length: 12 amino acids. V was shortened by 5 bases and J by 2 bases, with 9 bases between the two germline ends. In germline, CDR1 is SQVTM, CDR2 ANQGSEA. The CDR3 is CSVSQVQETQYF. The CDR3 bases are TGCAGCGTTAGTCAGGTTCAAGAGACCCAGTACTTC.

There are a few counts of this clone. This sequence joins TRBV19 and TRBJ2-7, with 9 positions matching TRBD1. V was clipped by 5 bases and J by 2 bases; unmatched bases: 7. The CDR3 spans 15 residues. The germline V gene has CDR1 LNHDA and CDR2 SQIVND (reference sequence). CDR3 nucleotide sequence: TGTGCCAGTAGTCGCACCGGGACAGGGCCCTACGAGCAGTACGTC. Amino acids: CASSRTGTGPYEQYV.

This clone was counted a few times. This chain uses TRBV7-2 with TRBJ2-2; 8 bases align to TRBD2. Germline V gene lookup returns CDR1 SGHTA and CDR2 FQGNSA. The CDR3 contains 15 residues. V shed 5 bases, J shed 1 base, and the junction held 3 bases outside the gene matches. CDR3 sequence reads: CASSSSGKNTGELFF. CDR3 in DNA: TGTGCCAGCAGCAGTAGCGGGAAGAACACCGGGGAGCTGTTTTTT.

This clone was counted between two and nine times. The same CDR3 is also encoded by other DNA sequences in this sample. This chain connects TRBV29-1 to TRBJ2-7; 7 bases line up with TRBD1. V shed 4 bases, J shed 6 bases, and the junction held 6 bases outside the gene matches. Germline loops: CDR1 SQVTM, CDR2 ANQGSEA. The length of the CDR3 is 12 residues. CDR3 region: CSVGDRVGEQYF. CDR3 sequence (DNA): TGCAGCGTTGGCGACAGGGTCGGCGAGCAGTACTTC.

The J gene is TRBJ2-1, the V gene TRBV9, with D uncertain. The CDR3 covers 12 residues. Trimming shortened V by 3 bases and J by 4 bases, and 5 bases separated the two germline ends. From germline, CDR1 is SGDLS and CDR2 YYNGEE. CDR3 nucleotides: TGTGCCAGCAGCGCCAGGTACAATGAGCAGTTCTTC. Its protein product is CASSARYNEQFF.

This chain connects TRBV19 to TRBJ2-1, with D perhaps matching TRBD1 or TRBD2 (5 bases each). Deletions cut 5 bases from V and 7 bases from J, with 18 bases between. Germline CDR1 LNHDA, CDR2 SQIVND (reference sequence). This CDR3 contains 15 residues. The CDR3 sequence: CASSRDVGLFNEQFF. Here the CDR3 DNA reads TGTGCCAGTAGTCGGGACGTAGGGCTTTTTAATGAGCAGTTCTTC.

This clone was detected a few times. V is TRBV6-6 and J is TRBJ2-5; 7 nucleotides agree with TRBD2. V trimming: 10 bases; J trimming: 4 bases; junction bases outside the gene matches: 9. Germline lookup yields CDR1 MNHNY and CDR2 SVGAGI (reference sequence). The CDR3 runs 13 residues. CDR3 in DNA: TGTGCCACTCGGGAGGCGGAGAGAGAGACCCAGTACTTC. Translating gives CATREAERETQYF.

This clone was detected only a few times. This chain joins TRBV7-9 and TRBJ2-5; D uncertain. CDR1 SEHNR and CDR2 FQNEAQ come from the germline V gene (reference sequence). V was pared by 8 bases and J by 5 bases, with 9 bases between. This CDR3 is built from 11 residues. The CDR3 loop reads CASFEGETQYF. CDR3 nucleotides: TGTGCCAGCTTCGAAGGGGAGACCCAGTACTTC.